These 9 T cell receptor beta chains were all obtained from the same sample, sequenced in a study of blood T cell repertoires in COVID-19. Sequenced by immunoSEQ multiplex PCR; TCRdb stores in-frame clones only, minus some. The top ten hold roughly 15% of the sample, which has 250,000 to 300,000 clones, 65% to 90% seen once. Sequencing was done on a sample of PBMCs or T cells enriched from blood (not recorded which). The receptors were sampled from a man aged 18 to 29 who had recovered from COVID-19.

With respect to this clone: The sample contains more than one DNA sequence encoding this CDR3. This chain uses TRBV28 with TRBJ1-5; D gene uncertain. The CDR3 covers 12 residues. Germline V gene data show CDR1 as MDHEN and CDR2 as SYDVKM. The V end was cut by 6 bases, the J end by 7 bases, with 10 bases between. Written as DNA, the CDR3 is TGTGCCAGCAGCTGGGGAGAGCAGCCCCAGCATTTT. This codes for CASSWGEQPQHF.

J is TRBJ1-2 and V is TRBV5-6; D gene unclear. The V gene's germline CDR1 is SGHDT and CDR2 YYEEEE. V dropped 0 bases and J dropped 4 bases, with 13 bases sitting between them. CDR3 length: 15 amino acids. CDR3 sequence: CASSLVNGVLYGYTF. The CDR3 DNA sequence: TGTGCCAGCAGCTTGGTGAACGGGGTGCTCTATGGCTACACCTTC.

The chain couples TRBV29-1 to TRBJ2-7; TRBD1 aligns across 9 bases. The CDR3 runs to 11 residues. The germline gives CDR1 SQVTM, CDR2 ANQGSEA. Losses at the gene ends were 7 bases for V and 5 bases for J; bases not matched to a gene: 3. The CDR3 DNA follows: TGCAGCGCATGGACAGGGGACGAGCAGTACTTC. This translates into CSAWTGDEQYF.

The chain uses TRBV30 and TRBJ2-5, with a weak D call TRBD1 (6 bases). CDR1 and CDR2 (germline): GTSNPN, SVGIG (reference sequence). Trimming removed 7 bases from V and 4 bases from J, with 16 bases in between. The CDR3 is 13 residues long. For the CDR3, the DNA is TGTGCCTCAACTCTGGGACAAGGAGAGACCCAGTACTTC. As protein: CASTLGQGETQYF.

The gene calls are TRBV20-1 and TRBJ2-7; 8 positions match TRBD1. J gave up 5 bases and V 5 bases, and 2 bases lay outside the gene matches. The germline CDR1 and CDR2 sequences are DFQATT and SNEGSKA (reference sequence). The CDR3 runs to 11 residues. CDR3 loop: CSAWTGNEQYF. The DNA of the CDR3 is TGCAGTGCTTGGACAGGGAACGAGCAGTACTTC.

This clone has a single count. CDR3 in DNA: TGTGCCAGCACGGGGGGGCAAGGAGAGACCCAGTACTTC. This gives the protein CASTGGQGETQYF. The genes are TRBV10-3 and TRBJ2-5, with TRBD2 matching 8 bases. CDR1 is ENHRY and CDR2 is SYGVKD in the germline V gene. This CDR3 contains 13 residues. V lost 10 bases and J lost 4; bases outside the gene matches: 8.

The chain is built from TRBV2 and TRBJ2-7, with TRBD1 as a possible D gene (6 bases). The V gene lost 3 bases and the J gene lost 4 bases, with 19 bases spanning the gap. The CDR3 sequence is 16 residues long. The V gene's germline CDR1 is SNHLY and CDR2 FYNNEI. CDR3 in DNA: TGTGCCAGCAGTGAGGACAGCCCAAGGGCAAGGTACGAGCAGTACTTC. As protein: CASSEDSPRARYEQYF.

This chain joins TRBV7-9 and TRBJ2-3; TRBD2 aligns across 8 bases. Looked up from germline, CDR1 is SEHNR and CDR2 is FQNEAQ (reference sequence). Trimming at V came to 1 base and at J to 6 bases, leaving 6 bases not matched to a gene. This CDR3 has 15 residues. Here the CDR3 reads CASSLGAGEADTQYF. The CDR3 DNA reads as TGTGCCAGCAGCTTAGGAGCGGGGGAGGCGGATACGCAGTATTTT.

The V gene is TRBV11-1, the J gene TRBJ1-3; D not resolved. There are 12 residues in the CDR3. The germline gives CDR1 SGHAT, CDR2 FQDESV (reference sequence). The V end was cut by 5 bases, the J end by 4 bases, with 6 bases between. CDR3 loop: CASSPEGNTIYF. Here the CDR3 DNA reads TGTGCCAGCAGCCCCGAGGGAAACACCATATATTTT.